Here is one T cell receptor (beta chain) with its context. What it binds is not known. Germline CDR1 is MDHEN and CDR2 is SYDVKM. V dropped 6 bases and J dropped 7; count of bases not matched to a gene: 7. This CDR3 comprises 16 residues. Only in-frame clones appear in the TCRdb table, and some are missing; sequencing was by immunoSEQ multiplex PCR. This sample has approximately 150,000 clones, with 85% to 95% found just once. The data were obtained in a study of T cell responses to AZD1222 COVID-19 vaccine. General study points: CD4 TCRs linked to vaccination spanned spike, dominating at 160-218 and 743-854.

This sample comprised peripheral blood, obtained after recovery from COVID-19. This sequence was found in an adult who had recovered from COVID-19. The chain carries TRBV28 and TRBJ2-1, with 15 bases that match TRBD2. The CDR3 loop reads CASRPGGTSGRNEQFF. CDR3 DNA: TGTGCCAGCAGGCCCGGCGGGACTAGCGGGAGGAATGAGCAGTTCTTC.